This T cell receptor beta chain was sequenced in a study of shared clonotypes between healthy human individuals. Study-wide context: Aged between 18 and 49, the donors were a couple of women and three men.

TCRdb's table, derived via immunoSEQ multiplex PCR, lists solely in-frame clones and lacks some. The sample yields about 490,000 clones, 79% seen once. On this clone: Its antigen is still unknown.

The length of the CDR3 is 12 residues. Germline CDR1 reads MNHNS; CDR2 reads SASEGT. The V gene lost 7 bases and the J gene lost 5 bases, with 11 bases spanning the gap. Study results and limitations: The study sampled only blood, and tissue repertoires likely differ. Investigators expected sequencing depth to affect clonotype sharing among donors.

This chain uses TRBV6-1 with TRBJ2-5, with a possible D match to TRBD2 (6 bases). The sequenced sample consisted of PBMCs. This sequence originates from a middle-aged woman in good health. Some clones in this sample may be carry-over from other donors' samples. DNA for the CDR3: TGTGCCAGCACGGGAGCAACGGAGACCCAGTACTTC. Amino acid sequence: CASTGATETQYF.